This TCR beta chain emerged from a study of cytomegalovirus exposure and HLA in healthy donors. Study summary: Early on, a data release was issued that held 85 million to 95 million unique TCRs from HLA-typed donors.

Both 60 Vbeta primers and 13 Jbeta primers went into the PCR. Original analysis: Roughly 10 million shared chains were among 80 million or so unique TCR beta chains counted in a later analysis. Sequencing was performed with immunoSEQ multiplex PCR; in TCRdb, only in-frame clones are kept and a portion is missing. V, J and clone size reflect that table, while D and trimming were determined from the DNA. The repertoire includes over 100,000 clones, roughly two thirds of them detected once, and 8.4% sits in the top ten. V was cut by 9 bases and J by 2 bases, with 8 bases left in between. This CDR3 comprises 12 residues. Germline V CDR1 and CDR2: MGHRA, YSYEKL. As concerns this clone: Its cognate antigen is unknown.

Study outcomes and limitations: The listing of roughly 160 TCR beta chains classed them as cytomegalovirus-associated.

The specimen was PBMCs. The TCR originated in a man aged 35 to 55 in good health and CMV-seronegative. The chain combines TRBV4-1 with TRBJ2-1; no firm D call. The CDR3: CASSEPYNEQFF. CDR3 in DNA: TGCGCCAGTTCGGAGCCCTACAATGAGCAGTTCTTC.